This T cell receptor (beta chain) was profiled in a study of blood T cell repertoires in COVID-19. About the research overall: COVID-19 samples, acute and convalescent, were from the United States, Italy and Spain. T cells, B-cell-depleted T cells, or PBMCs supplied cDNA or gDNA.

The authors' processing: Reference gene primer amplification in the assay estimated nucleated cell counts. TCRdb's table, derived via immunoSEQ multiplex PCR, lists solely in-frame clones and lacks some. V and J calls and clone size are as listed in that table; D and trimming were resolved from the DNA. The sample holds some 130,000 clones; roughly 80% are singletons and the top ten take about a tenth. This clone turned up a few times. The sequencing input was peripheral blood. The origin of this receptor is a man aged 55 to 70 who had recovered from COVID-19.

The CDR3 coding sequence is TGTGCCAGCAGCCATCAGGGGATTTATGGCTACACCTTC. This gives the protein CASSHQGIYGYTF. The rearrangement uses TRBV28 and TRBJ1-2; weak D call: TRBD1 (6 bases). The CDR3 is 13 residues long. Looked up from germline, CDR1 is MDHEN and CDR2 is SYDVKM. The germline V and J ends were trimmed by 6 bases and 5 bases, with 13 bases remaining between them.